The rows below give T cell receptor beta chains drawn from one sample of a study of T-cell memory formation after mild COVID-19. TCRdb reprocessed the 5' RACE reads via MiXCR and lists one record per CDR3 protein. The data contain about 400,000 distinct CDR3 sequences, over 15% of them seen just once; the ten biggest clones take up roughly 21%. Sequencing was carried out using PBMCs or a T cell subset sorted from them (not recorded which). All receptors derive from a man in his late teens or twenties who had mild COVID-19 (a few samples of this study predate the infection). Cell type and time point are not known. Each CDR3 is given with its conserved first and last residue. The D gene is left open where the match is weak. Clone size appears in some rows only: once, few, many, or a class for an expanded clone.

clone_size: few
v_call: TRBV4-2
j_call: TRBJ2-2
d_call: TRBD2
cdr3_aa: CASSQGLASGELFF
cdr3_nt: TGTGCCAGCAGCCAAGGACTAGCGTCCGGGGAGCTGTTTTTT

clone_size: few
v_call: TRBV30
j_call: TRBJ2-6
d_call: .
cdr3_aa: CARGQSSGANVLTF
cdr3_nt: TGTGCCCGAGGACAGAGCTCTGGGGCCAACGTCCTGACTTTC

clone_size: .
v_call: TRBV20-1
j_call: TRBJ2-5
d_call: .
cdr3_aa: CSAQDSGQETQYF
cdr3_nt: TGCAGTGCCCAAGATAGTGGGCAAGAGACCCAGTACTTC

clone_size: few
v_call: TRBV7-3
j_call: TRBJ2-1
d_call: TRBD2
cdr3_aa: CASSLSGGTNEQFF
cdr3_nt: TGTGCCAGCAGCTTAAGCGGGGGGACCAATGAGCAGTTCTTC

clone_size: few
v_call: TRBV5-1
j_call: TRBJ2-6
d_call: TRBD1
cdr3_aa: CASTKQGSDNVLTF
cdr3_nt: TGCGCCAGCACCAAACAGGGGTCGGACAACGTCCTGACTTTC

clone_size: .
v_call: TRBV24-1
j_call: TRBJ1-5
d_call: .
cdr3_aa: CATSEDPVQGWDNQPQHF
cdr3_nt: TGTGCCACCAGTGAGGATCCGGTGCAGGGGTGGGACAATCAGCCCCAGCATTTT

clone_size: .
v_call: TRBV5-1
j_call: TRBJ1-5
d_call: .
cdr3_aa: CASSFGSGGSNQPQHF
cdr3_nt: TGCGCCAGCAGCTTCGGTTCCGGGGGAAGCAATCAGCCCCAGCATTTT

clone_size: .
v_call: TRBV7-9
j_call: TRBJ1-2
d_call: .
cdr3_aa: CASSLEAANYGYTF
cdr3_nt: TGTGCCAGCAGCTTAGAGGCGGCGAACTATGGCTACACCTTC

clone_size: .
v_call: TRBV29-1
j_call: TRBJ1-1
d_call: .
cdr3_aa: CSARGDAEAFF
cdr3_nt: TGCAGCGCGAGGGGGGACGCTGAAGCTTTCTTT

clone_size: many
v_call: TRBV3-1
j_call: TRBJ2-1
d_call: .
cdr3_aa: CASSQDRHNEQFF
cdr3_nt: TGTGCCAGCAGCCAAGACAGGCACAATGAGCAGTTCTTC

clone_size: .
v_call: TRBV4-2
j_call: TRBJ2-1
d_call: TRBD2
cdr3_aa: CASSQVAGGRNEQFF
cdr3_nt: TGTGCCAGCAGCCAAGTGGCGGGGGGGCGTAATGAGCAGTTCTTC

clone_size: few
v_call: TRBV4-1
j_call: TRBJ2-3
d_call: .
cdr3_aa: CASSQVGGEDTQYF
cdr3_nt: TGCGCCAGCAGCCAAGTCGGCGGGGAGGATACGCAGTATTTT

clone_size: few
v_call: TRBV7-6
j_call: TRBJ2-2
d_call: .
cdr3_aa: CASSFRTYQGELFF
cdr3_nt: TGTGCCAGCAGCTTCCGGACGTACCAAGGGGAGCTGTTTTTT

clone_size: few
v_call: TRBV6-1
j_call: TRBJ1-2
d_call: .
cdr3_aa: CASSEDPNYGYTF
cdr3_nt: TGTGCCAGCAGTGAAGACCCTAACTATGGCTACACCTTC

clone_size: few
v_call: TRBV20-1
j_call: TRBJ2-3
d_call: .
cdr3_aa: CSAYRGSTDTQYF
cdr3_nt: TGCAGTGCTTATCGGGGGAGCACAGATACGCAGTATTTT

clone_size: .
v_call: TRBV5-1
j_call: TRBJ1-2
d_call: .
cdr3_aa: CSSSLQGDGYTF
cdr3_nt: TGCTCCAGCAGCTTGCAGGGCGACGGCTACACCTTC

clone_size: many
v_call: TRBV12-3/TRBV12-4
j_call: TRBJ2-2
d_call: .
cdr3_aa: CASSLRSGYTGELFF
cdr3_nt: TGTGCCAGCAGTTTAAGGTCCGGGTACACCGGGGAGCTGTTTTTT

clone_size: .
v_call: TRBV7-2
j_call: TRBJ2-5
d_call: .
cdr3_aa: CASSTSPGVGVETQYF
cdr3_nt: TGTGCCAGCAGCACCTCCCCGGGGGTTGGTGTAGAGACCCAGTACTTC

clone_size: .
v_call: TRBV7-8
j_call: TRBJ2-1
d_call: .
cdr3_aa: CASSFGGAGLQFF
cdr3_nt: TGTGCCAGCAGCTTTGGGGGAGCGGGTCTGCAGTTCTTC

clone_size: few
v_call: TRBV6-2/TRBV6-3
j_call: TRBJ2-3
d_call: .
cdr3_aa: CASYDGRTDTQYF
cdr3_nt: TGTGCCAGCTACGACGGGCGCACAGATACGCAGTATTTT

clone_size: few
v_call: TRBV6-2/TRBV6-3
j_call: TRBJ2-1
d_call: .
cdr3_aa: CASSYSKVNEQFF
cdr3_nt: TGTGCCAGCAGTTACTCGAAGGTAAATGAGCAGTTCTTC

clone_size: .
v_call: TRBV7-9
j_call: TRBJ2-3
d_call: .
cdr3_aa: CASSSPGITDTQYF
cdr3_nt: TGTGCCAGCAGCTCCCCAGGGATAACAGATACGCAGTATTTT

clone_size: few
v_call: TRBV6-2/TRBV6-3
j_call: TRBJ2-7
d_call: .
cdr3_aa: CASRPGGIEQYF
cdr3_nt: TGTGCCAGCAGACCAGGGGGGATCGAGCAGTACTTC

clone_size: .
v_call: TRBV7-9
j_call: TRBJ2-7
d_call: .
cdr3_aa: CASEKGGYEQYF
cdr3_nt: TGTGCCAGCGAGAAGGGGGGCTACGAGCAGTACTTC

clone_size: .
v_call: TRBV5-1
j_call: TRBJ1-5
d_call: .
cdr3_aa: CASSFTGQGNQTQHF
cdr3_nt: TGCGCCAGCAGCTTTACGGGGCAGGGCAATCAGACCCAGCATTTT

clone_size: .
v_call: TRBV3-1
j_call: TRBJ1-6
d_call: .
cdr3_aa: CASSQLRGLGSPLHF
cdr3_nt: TGTGCCAGCAGCCAATTGAGAGGGTTGGGTTCACCCCTCCACTTT

clone_size: many
v_call: TRBV7-2
j_call: TRBJ1-5
d_call: TRBD1
cdr3_aa: CASSLTGEQPQHF
cdr3_nt: TGTGCCAGCAGCTTGACAGGGGAACAGCCCCAGCATTTT

clone_size: .
v_call: TRBV7-8
j_call: TRBJ1-1
d_call: TRBD1
cdr3_aa: CASSFQRTGTAEAFF
cdr3_nt: TGTGCCAGCAGCTTCCAAAGAACCGGGACAGCTGAAGCTTTCTTT

clone_size: few
v_call: TRBV5-6
j_call: TRBJ2-4
d_call: .
cdr3_aa: CASSFGRDIQYF
cdr3_nt: TGTGCCAGCAGCTTCGGTAGGGACATTCAGTACTTC

clone_size: many
v_call: TRBV6-2/TRBV6-3
j_call: TRBJ1-5
d_call: .
cdr3_aa: CASSYGGQPQHF
cdr3_nt: TGTGCCAGCAGTTATGGCGGACAGCCCCAGCATTTT

clone_size: .
v_call: TRBV4-3
j_call: TRBJ2-3
d_call: .
cdr3_aa: CASSQAPTQSADTQYF
cdr3_nt: TGCGCCAGCAGCCAAGCTCCGACTCAAAGCGCAGATACGCAGTATTTT

clone_size: few
v_call: TRBV30
j_call: TRBJ2-7
d_call: TRBD1
cdr3_aa: CAWSKGQGADEQYF
cdr3_nt: TGTGCCTGGAGTAAAGGACAGGGAGCGGACGAGCAGTACTTC

clone_size: few
v_call: TRBV7-6
j_call: TRBJ2-1
d_call: TRBD1
cdr3_aa: CASSFGQDNEQFF
cdr3_nt: TGTGCCAGCAGCTTTGGACAGGACAATGAGCAGTTCTTC

clone_size: .
v_call: TRBV20-1
j_call: TRBJ1-5
d_call: .
cdr3_aa: CSAREGYSNQPQHF
cdr3_nt: TGCAGTGCTAGAGAGGGATATAGCAATCAGCCCCAGCATTTT

clone_size: .
v_call: TRBV12-3/TRBV12-4
j_call: TRBJ2-7
d_call: .
cdr3_aa: CASSLVQSSSYEQYF
cdr3_nt: TGTGCCAGCAGTTTAGTACAGTCGAGCTCCTACGAGCAGTACTTC

clone_size: .
v_call: TRBV5-4
j_call: TRBJ2-7
d_call: TRBD1
cdr3_aa: CASSLGRDRVNEQYF
cdr3_nt: TGTGCCAGCAGCTTGGGGCGGGACAGGGTCAACGAGCAGTACTTC

clone_size: many
v_call: TRBV30
j_call: TRBJ2-7
d_call: .
cdr3_aa: CAWSAIRGGYEQYF
cdr3_nt: TGTGCCTGGAGCGCAATCAGGGGGGGGTACGAGCAGTACTTC

clone_size: .
v_call: TRBV20-1
j_call: TRBJ1-2
d_call: TRBD1
cdr3_aa: CSARRTGGDRYGYTF
cdr3_nt: TGCAGTGCTAGACGGACAGGGGGCGACCGGTATGGCTACACCTTC

clone_size: few
v_call: TRBV4-3
j_call: TRBJ2-7
d_call: .
cdr3_aa: CASSQAGGVREQYF
cdr3_nt: TGCGCCAGCAGCCAAGCAGGAGGGGTGCGCGAGCAGTACTTC

clone_size: few
v_call: TRBV7-2
j_call: TRBJ2-3
d_call: TRBD2
cdr3_aa: CASSLVRGVVTDTQYF
cdr3_nt: TGTGCCAGCAGCCTAGTGCGGGGGGTTGTCACAGATACGCAGTATTTT

clone_size: .
v_call: TRBV24-1
j_call: TRBJ2-3
d_call: TRBD1
cdr3_aa: CATSDTRDRGHDTQYF
cdr3_nt: TGTGCCACCAGTGATACCCGGGACAGGGGGCACGATACGCAGTATTTT

clone_size: .
v_call: TRBV5-1
j_call: TRBJ2-5
d_call: .
cdr3_aa: CASTLGEQETQYF
cdr3_nt: TGCGCCAGCACTCTAGGCGAGCAAGAGACCCAGTACTTC

clone_size: .
v_call: TRBV6-2/TRBV6-3
j_call: TRBJ1-1
d_call: .
cdr3_aa: CASSYYGGMTEAFF
cdr3_nt: TGTGCCAGCAGTTACTACGGTGGGATGACTGAAGCTTTCTTT